This section outlines one TCR beta chain sequence together with its context. The specificity of this receptor is unknown. No quality values exist for individual bases; no much larger clone is one base distant. From the cysteine through the phenylalanine, the CDR3 covers 14 amino acids. Solely the CDR3 DNA is kept, with 42 bases framed from the first base. Trimming takes 7 bases from V and 0 bases from J, and the germline ends sit 11 bases apart. The germline V gene specifies SNHLY as CDR1 and FYNNEI as CDR2. The immunoSEQ Assay, a bias-controlled multiplex PCR, was used to amplify TCRbeta CDR3 regions from genomic DNA. From the authors' description of their analysis: Within the assay, amplification of reference gene primers was used to estimate how many nucleated cells each sample contained. Sequence reads were collapsed and filtered to measure the absolute abundance of every unique TCRbeta CDR3 rearrangement. For each sample, productive Simpson clonality was calculated as the square root of Simpson's diversity index over productive rearrangements. TCRdb re-hosts the immuneACCESS table, in-frame sequences only. Its copies lack some clones; in the studies checked, an unresolved V gene accounts for under half of them, and the cause for the rest is not known. That table furnishes V, J and clone size, whereas the DNA furnished D and trimming. The sample profile shows 300,000 to 400,000 clones; about nine tenths of them were found once. 2% to 3% of the sample comes from the top ten.

This record belongs to a study of blood T cell repertoires in COVID-19 (TCRdb year 2020). With respect to the entire study: Samples from collaborators originated in the United States, Italy and Spain and spanned both the acute and convalescent phases of COVID-19. A freely available public database, intended as a resource for researchers studying the immune response to SARS-CoV-2, is where the repertoires were released. The samples were drawn from the first 160 participants of the ongoing ImmuneRACE study and from 1,254 subjects provided by 6 global collaborators. Subjects who had been exposed to COVID-19, were actively infected with it, or had recovered from it provided the deeply sampled blood TCRbeta repertoires that made up the dataset. The prospective study material was composed of cDNA or gDNA derived from T cells, B-cell-depleted T cells, or PBMCs. Where HLA class I and class II types were available, the types were taken from metadata supplied by the sample provider, not from assay-based typing. Sample metadata almost always included a de-identified subject ID, COVID-19 status, age in years and sex.

On the study overall, not on this receptor specifically: Clinical and demographic metadata were provided uncurated, with the amount varying by source and participant.

Participants in the prospective study were enrolled through a virtual design, were aged roughly 18 to 90 years, and lived in roughly 26 United States geographic areas. Cohort assignment in the prospective study relied on participant-reported clinical history from a screening survey and a study questionnaire. Recovered participants in ImmuneRACE Cohort 3 were defined as having two consecutive negative NP/OP PCR tests, clearance from a healthcare professional, or resolution of symptoms. Each participant in the prospective study had whole blood, serum and a nasopharyngeal or oropharyngeal swab collected by mobile phlebotomists. Participants in the prospective study had the option to provide additional blood draws and questionnaires over an approximately 2-month period. Blood samples from the prospective study were shipped frozen or at room temperature prior to DNA extraction.

This receptor chain uses TRBV2 and TRBJ2-3, and perhaps TRBD2 as D gene, on 5 matching bases. The sample comprised PBMCs or T cells enriched from blood (not recorded which). The clonotype was recovered from a man aged 60-69 years who had recovered from COVID-19. The DNA sequence follows: TGTGCCAGCAAGGACGGGGTTAGCACAGATACGCAGTATTTT. This encodes CASKDGVSTDTQYF.